This record covers a single TCR beta chain. The antigen remains unidentified. Germline V gene sequence: CDR1 MRHNA, CDR2 SNTAGT. J gave up 5 bases and V 5 bases, and 7 bases lay outside the gene matches. CDR3 length equals 14 residues. No patient had autoimmune disease or received systemic immunosuppression. Sampling of blood occurred at baseline, cycle 4 day 1, and cycle 7 day 1. The data stem from a study of OX40 agonist ivuxolimab in advanced cancers. TCRdb's copy holds only in-frame clones and misses some; the assay was immunoSEQ multiplex PCR. The repertoire consists of roughly 75,000 clones, with 70% to 90% occurring once and the leading ten covering 6.5%. Study-wide results and caveats: The work left the antigen specificity of expanded peripheral T cells undetermined. The study found that CD8+ T cells averaged more expanded clones than CD4+.

The specimen comprised CD4+ or CD8+ T cells sorted from blood, sampled in a trial of the OX40 agonist ivuxolimab. The source is an adult with an advanced solid tumor such as melanoma, head and neck, liver or kidney cancer. This chain uses TRBV6-4 with TRBJ1-1; 8 nucleotides line up with TRBD1. This chain's CDR3 is CASSLDRGMTEAFF. The CDR3 DNA follows: TGTGCCAGCAGTCTTGACAGGGGAATGACTGAAGCTTTCTTT.